These 6 T cell receptor beta chains came from one sample sequenced in a study of molecular identifiers for immune sequencing clone quantification. Each CDR3 protein gets one entry after TCRdb re-called the PCR reads with MiXCR. This sample has some 650,000 distinct CDR3 sequences; nearly 20% occur once, and the top ten carry about 0.9%. Sequenced: naive CD8+ T cells from blood, with Jurkat cell RNA spiked in. Subset in this sample: FACS-sorted CD8+CD4-CCR7+CD45RA+ naive T cells. These receptors all stem from a human donor in good health. Some libraries in this study had Jurkat cell RNA spiked in.

V gene TRBV5-1 combines with J gene TRBJ1-1; D unresolved. Trimming took 0 bases from V and 5 from J, leaving 11 bases between them. From germline, CDR1 is SGHRS and CDR2 YFSETQ. The CDR3 totals 14 residues. As DNA, the CDR3 is TGCGCCAGCAGCTTGGTGGCCTCGAGGACTGAAGCTTTCTTT. Its protein is CASSLVASRTEAFF.

The chain links TRBV3-1 to TRBJ1-4; 7 bases line up with TRBD1. The CDR3 totals 17 residues. The V and J ends lost 1 base and 3 bases, in that order; junction bases with no gene match: 8. The germline V gene has CDR1 LGHDT and CDR2 YNNKEL (reference sequence). The CDR3 loop is CASSQGTGDLANEKLFF. For the CDR3, the DNA is TGTGCCAGCAGCCAAGGAACAGGGGATCTGGCTAATGAAAAACTGTTTTTT.

This clonotype was observed at least ten times. CDR3 nucleotide sequence: TGTGCCAGCAGCTACGGCCCCTCGCGGGAGCAGTACTTC. Its protein is CASSYGPSREQYF. The chain links TRBV7-9 to TRBJ2-7, with D hard to call. The germline V gene has CDR1 SEHNR and CDR2 FQNEAQ (reference sequence). Trimming stripped 4 bases from V and 7 bases from J, with 14 bases between. This CDR3 has 13 amino acids.

Ten or more counts support this clonotype. The rearrangement links TRBV4-1 to TRBJ1-1; 9 positions match TRBD1. In germline, CDR1 is MGHRA, CDR2 YSYEKL. This CDR3 contains 14 residues. V dropped 2 bases and J dropped 7; count of bases not matched to a gene: 5. Written as DNA, the CDR3 is TGCGCCAGCAGCCAACCGGGACAGGGAGTTGAAGCTTTCTTT. It specifies CASSQPGQGVEAFF.

This sequence joins TRBV6-6 and TRBJ2-7; TRBD2 agrees at 7 bases. The CDR3 is 16 residues long. CDR1 and CDR2 from the germline V gene are MNHNY and SVGAGI (reference sequence). Trimming cost V 4 bases and J 7 bases; bases outside gene matches: 16. The CDR3 region has the DNA TGTGCCAGCAGTTTCGTGGCGGGAGCCTCCCCCTGGGAGCAGTACTTC. It encodes CASSFVAGASPWEQYF.

There are many counts of this clonotype. J is TRBJ1-1 and V is TRBV20-1; 7 bases fit TRBD1. The V and J ends lost 2 bases and 5 bases, in that order; junction bases with no gene match: 11. CDR1 and CDR2 (germline): DFQATT, SNEGSKA (reference sequence). The CDR3 length is 15 residues. The CDR3, as DNA: TGCAGTGCTAGACCAGCCTGGACAGGTGGGACTGAAGCTTTCTTT. It specifies CSARPAWTGGTEAFF.